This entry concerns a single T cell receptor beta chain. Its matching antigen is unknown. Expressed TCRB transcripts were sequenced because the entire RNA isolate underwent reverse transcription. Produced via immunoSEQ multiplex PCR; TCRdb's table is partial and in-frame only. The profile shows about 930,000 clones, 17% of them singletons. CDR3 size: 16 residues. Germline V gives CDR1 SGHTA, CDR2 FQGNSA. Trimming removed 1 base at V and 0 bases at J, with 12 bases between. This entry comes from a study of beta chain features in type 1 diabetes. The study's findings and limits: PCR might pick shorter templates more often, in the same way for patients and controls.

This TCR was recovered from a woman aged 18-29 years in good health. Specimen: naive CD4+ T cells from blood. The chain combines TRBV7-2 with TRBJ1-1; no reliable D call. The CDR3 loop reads CASSLVHGLMNTEAFF. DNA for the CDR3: TGTGCCAGCAGCTTAGTCCACGGACTAATGAACACTGAAGCTTTCTTT.